This T cell receptor beta chain was observed in a study of HIV-infected patients and healthy controls. This clonotype was counted at least ten times. Its antigen remains unidentified. Alpha and beta constant-region primers primed reverse transcription of approximately 500 ng RNA. Separate chain-specific third strand synthesis with multiplexing indices produced the alpha and beta libraries. A 5' RACE adapter with a random hexamer and the SP2 primer site was joined to cDNA. TCRdb redid the calling of the 5' RACE reads with MiXCR, one entry per CDR3 protein. The sample contains about 16,000 distinct CDR3 sequences, 8% to 10% of which appear only once. Study-wide results and caveats: Significant mean usage differences between HIV-infected patients and controls involved eight alpha and eight beta V genes. Healthy controls carried many MAIT alpha-chain CDR3s, while HIV+ repertoires had few.

There are 14 residues in the CDR3. In germline, CDR1 is GTSNPN, CDR2 SVGIG (reference sequence). The V and J ends lost 3 bases and 1 base respectively, with 12 bases between them. The repertoire came from unfractionated whole blood and reflected all unsorted peripheral T cells. As controls, some ten uninfected healthy donors gave samples, and several gave a couple of samples three to four months apart. The specimen was blood. This TCR came from an adult in good health. This chain links TRBV30 with TRBJ1-1; D is undetermined. CDR3 nucleotides: TGTGCCTGGAGATCGCACGTCCAGAACACTGAAGCTTTCTTT. Its translation is CAWRSHVQNTEAFF.